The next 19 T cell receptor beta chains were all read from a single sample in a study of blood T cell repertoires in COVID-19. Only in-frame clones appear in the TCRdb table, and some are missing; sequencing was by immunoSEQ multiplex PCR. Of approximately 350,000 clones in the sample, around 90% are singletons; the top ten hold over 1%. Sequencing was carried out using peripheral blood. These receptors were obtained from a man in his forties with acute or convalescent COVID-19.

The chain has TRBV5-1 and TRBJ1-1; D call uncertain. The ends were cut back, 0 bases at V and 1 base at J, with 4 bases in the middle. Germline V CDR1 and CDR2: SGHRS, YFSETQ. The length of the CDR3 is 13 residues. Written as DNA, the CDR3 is TGCGCCAGCAGCTTGGAGCCGAACACTGAAGCTTTCTTT. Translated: CASSLEPNTEAFF.

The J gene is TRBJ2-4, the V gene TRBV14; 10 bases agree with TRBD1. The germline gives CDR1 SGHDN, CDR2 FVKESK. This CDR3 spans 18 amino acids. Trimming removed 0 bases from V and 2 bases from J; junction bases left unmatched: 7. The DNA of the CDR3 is TGTGCCAGCAGCCAAGATCCCCCGGGACAGGGGACCAAAAACATTCAGTACTTC. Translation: CASSQDPPGQGTKNIQYF.

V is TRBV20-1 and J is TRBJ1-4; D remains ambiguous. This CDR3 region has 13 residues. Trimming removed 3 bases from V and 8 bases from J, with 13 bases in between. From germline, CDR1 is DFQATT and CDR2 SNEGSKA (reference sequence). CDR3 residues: CSASSRVAEKLFF. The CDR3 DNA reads TGCAGTGCTAGTTCACGGGTGGCCGAAAAACTGTTTTTT.

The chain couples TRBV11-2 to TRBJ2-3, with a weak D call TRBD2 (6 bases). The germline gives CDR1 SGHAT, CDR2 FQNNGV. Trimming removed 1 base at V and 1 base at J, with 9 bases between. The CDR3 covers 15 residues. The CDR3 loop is CASSLAGVRTDTQYF. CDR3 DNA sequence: TGTGCCAGCAGCTTAGCGGGAGTGCGCACAGATACGCAGTATTTT.

The CDR3 DNA reads as TGTGCCAGCAGTGATGGGAGCTCCTACAATGAGCAGTTCTTC. Protein product: CASSDGSSYNEQFF. The rearrangement joins TRBV6-1 to TRBJ2-1, with D maybe TRBD2 (5 bases). The length of the CDR3 is 14 residues. With 3 bases removed from V and 0 bases from J, the gap between germline ends came to 6 bases. Looked up from germline, CDR1 is MNHNS and CDR2 is SASEGT.

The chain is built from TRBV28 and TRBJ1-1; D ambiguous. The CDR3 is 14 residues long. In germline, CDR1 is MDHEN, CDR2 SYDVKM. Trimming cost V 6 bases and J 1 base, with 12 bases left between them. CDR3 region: CASRIGGGNTEAFF. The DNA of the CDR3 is TGTGCCAGCAGGATTGGCGGTGGGAACACTGAAGCTTTCTTT.

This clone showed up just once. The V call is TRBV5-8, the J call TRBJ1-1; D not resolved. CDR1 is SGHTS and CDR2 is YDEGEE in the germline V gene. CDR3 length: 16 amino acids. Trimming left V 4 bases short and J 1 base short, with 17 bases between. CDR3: CASSPVFGQRNTEAFF. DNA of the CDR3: TGTGCCAGCAGCCCGGTTTTTGGGCAGAGGAACACTGAAGCTTTCTTT. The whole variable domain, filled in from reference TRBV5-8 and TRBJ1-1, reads EAGVTQSPTHLIKTRGQQATLRCSPISGHTSVYWYQQALGLGLQFLLWYDEGEERNRGNFPPRFSGRQFPNYSSELNVNALELEDSALYLCASSPVFGQRNTEAFFGQGTRLTVV.

The CDR3 is CASSPRTDTETQSAIDGYTF. The CDR3 DNA follows: TGCGCCAGCAGTCCACGTACCGACACGGAAACCCAGTCGGCTATCGATGGCTACACCTTC. This rearrangement joins TRBV23-1 to TRBJ1-2; D uncertain. TRBV23-1 is labeled an ORF, and its function is uncertain. V lost 4 bases to trimming and J lost 6 bases, with 33 bases between them. This CDR3 has 20 residues.

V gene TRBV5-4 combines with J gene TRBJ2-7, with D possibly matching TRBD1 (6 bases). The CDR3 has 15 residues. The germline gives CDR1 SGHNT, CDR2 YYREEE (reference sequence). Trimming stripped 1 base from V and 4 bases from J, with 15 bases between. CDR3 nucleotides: TGTGCCAGCAGCTTGTCCGGGGACAACATATACGAGCAGTACTTC. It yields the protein CASSLSGDNIYEQYF. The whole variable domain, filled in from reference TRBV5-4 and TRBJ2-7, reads ETGVTQSPTHLIKTRGQQVTLRCSSQSGHNTVSWYQQALGQGPQFIFQYYREEENGRGNFPPRFSGLQFPNYSSELNVNALELDDSALYLCASSLSGDNIYEQYFGPGTRLTVT.

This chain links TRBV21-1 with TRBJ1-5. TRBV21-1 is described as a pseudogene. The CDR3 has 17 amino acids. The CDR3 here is CASSKGAGGCSNQPQHF. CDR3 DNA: TGTGCCAGCAGCAAAGGCGCGGGAGGTTGTAGCAATCAGCCCCAGCATTTT.

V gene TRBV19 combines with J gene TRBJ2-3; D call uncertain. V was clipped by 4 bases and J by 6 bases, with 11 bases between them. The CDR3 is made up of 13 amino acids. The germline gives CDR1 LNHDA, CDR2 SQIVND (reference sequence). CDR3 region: CASSTRLEDTQYF. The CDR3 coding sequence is TGTGCCAGTAGTACTCGACTTGAGGATACGCAGTATTTT.

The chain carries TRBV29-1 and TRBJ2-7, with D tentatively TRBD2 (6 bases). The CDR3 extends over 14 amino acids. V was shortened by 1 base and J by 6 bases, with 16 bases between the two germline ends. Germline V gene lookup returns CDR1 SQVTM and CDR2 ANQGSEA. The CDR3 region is CSVEGASDSGEQYF. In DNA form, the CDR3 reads TGCAGCGTTGAAGGGGCTAGCGACAGCGGCGAGCAGTACTTC.

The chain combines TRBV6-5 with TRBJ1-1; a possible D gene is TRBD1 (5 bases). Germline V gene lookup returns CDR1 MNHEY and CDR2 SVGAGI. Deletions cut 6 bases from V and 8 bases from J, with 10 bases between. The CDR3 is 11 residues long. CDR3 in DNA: TGTGCCAGCAGCCAGGGTTGGGAAGCTTTCTTT. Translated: CASSQGWEAFF.

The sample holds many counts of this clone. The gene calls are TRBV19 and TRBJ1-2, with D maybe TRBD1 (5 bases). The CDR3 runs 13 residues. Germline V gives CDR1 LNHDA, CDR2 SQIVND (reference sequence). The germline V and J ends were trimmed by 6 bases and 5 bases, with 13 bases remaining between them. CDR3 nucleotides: TGTGCCAGTAGGTTTGACAGTACGTATGGCTACACCTTC. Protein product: CASRFDSTYGYTF.

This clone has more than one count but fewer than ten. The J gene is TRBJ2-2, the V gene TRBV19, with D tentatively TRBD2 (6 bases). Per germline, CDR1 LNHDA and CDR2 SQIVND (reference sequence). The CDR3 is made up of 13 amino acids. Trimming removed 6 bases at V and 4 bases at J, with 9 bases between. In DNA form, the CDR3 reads TGTGCCAGTAGCCCCGGGGGCACCGGGGAGCTGTTTTTT. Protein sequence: CASSPGGTGELFF.

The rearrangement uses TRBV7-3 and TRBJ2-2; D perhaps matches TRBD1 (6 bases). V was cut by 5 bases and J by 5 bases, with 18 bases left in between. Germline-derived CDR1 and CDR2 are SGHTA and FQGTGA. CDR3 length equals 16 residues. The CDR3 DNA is TGTGCCAGCAGCCCGCAAATGGGCACAGGGACCGGGGAGCTGTTTTTT. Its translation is CASSPQMGTGTGELFF.

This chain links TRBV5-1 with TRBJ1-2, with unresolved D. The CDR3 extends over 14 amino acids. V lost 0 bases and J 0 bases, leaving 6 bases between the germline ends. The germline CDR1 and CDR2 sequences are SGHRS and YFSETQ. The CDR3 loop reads CASSLEPTNYGYTF. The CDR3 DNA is TGCGCCAGCAGCTTGGAGCCAACTAACTATGGCTACACCTTC.

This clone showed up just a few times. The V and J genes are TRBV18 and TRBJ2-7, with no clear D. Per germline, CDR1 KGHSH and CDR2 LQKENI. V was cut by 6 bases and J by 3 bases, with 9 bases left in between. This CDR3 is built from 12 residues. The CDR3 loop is CASSEESYEQYF. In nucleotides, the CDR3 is TGTGCCAGCTCTGAGGAAAGCTACGAGCAGTACTTC. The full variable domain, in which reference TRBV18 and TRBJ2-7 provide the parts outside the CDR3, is NAGVMQNPRHLVRRRGQEARLRCSPMKGHSHVYWYRQLPEEGLKFMVYLQKENIIDESGMPKERFSAEFPKEGPSILRIQQVVRGDSAAYFCASSEESYEQYFGPGTRLTVT.

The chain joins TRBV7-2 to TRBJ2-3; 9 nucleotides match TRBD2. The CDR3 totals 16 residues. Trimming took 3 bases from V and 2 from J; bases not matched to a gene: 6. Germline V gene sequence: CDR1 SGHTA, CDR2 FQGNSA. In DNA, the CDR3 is TGTGCCAGCAGCTTCGTAGCGGGGGCCTTCACAGATACGCAGTATTTT. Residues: CASSFVAGAFTDTQYF.